This entry concerns a single TCR beta chain. The data are from a study of OX40 agonist ivuxolimab in advanced cancers. Data came from immunoSEQ multiplex PCR; TCRdb stores just in-frame clones and leaves some out. The table shows about 80,000 clones, with approximately 84% occurring only once. V gave up 1 base and J gave up 5 bases, with 4 bases separating them. The CDR3 contains 12 residues. Germline V gives CDR1 LGHNA, CDR2 YSLEER. This chain joins TRBV4-3 and TRBJ2-3; D unresolved. The material was CD4+ or CD8+ T cells sorted from blood, obtained in a trial of the OX40 agonist ivuxolimab. This clonotype was obtained from an adult with an advanced solid tumor such as melanoma, head and neck, liver or kidney cancer. The CDR3 DNA follows: TGCGCCAGCAGCCAAGCTAGAGATACGCAGTATTTT. Amino acids: CASSQARDTQYF.